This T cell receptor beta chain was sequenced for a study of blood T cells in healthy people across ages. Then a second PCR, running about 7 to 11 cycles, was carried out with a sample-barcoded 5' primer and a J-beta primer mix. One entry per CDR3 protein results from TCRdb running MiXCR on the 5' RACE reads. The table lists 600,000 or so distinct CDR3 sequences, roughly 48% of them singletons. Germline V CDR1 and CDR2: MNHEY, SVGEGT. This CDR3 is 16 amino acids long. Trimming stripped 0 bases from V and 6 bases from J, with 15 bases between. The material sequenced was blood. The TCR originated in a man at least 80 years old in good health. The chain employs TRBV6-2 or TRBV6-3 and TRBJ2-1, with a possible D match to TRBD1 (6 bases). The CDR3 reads CASSYSGASLGNEQFF. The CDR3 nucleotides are TGTGCCAGCAGTTACTCGGGGGCTAGCCTCGGCAATGAGCAGTTCTTC.